This T cell receptor beta chain originates from a study of blood T cell repertoires in COVID-19. Produced via immunoSEQ multiplex PCR; TCRdb's table is partial and in-frame only. The table shows approximately 270,000 clones, with almost 90% occurring only once. V was pared by 8 bases and J by 2 bases, with 13 bases between. In germline, CDR1 is MNHNY, CDR2 SVGAGI (reference sequence). The CDR3 length is 15 residues. The rearrangement links TRBV6-6 to TRBJ2-6; tentative D call: TRBD1 (6 bases). The sequenced sample consisted of peripheral blood. The source of this sequence is a man aged 80 or over with acute or convalescent COVID-19. The CDR3: CASSGTLAGANVLTF. CDR3 bases: TGTGCCAGCTCCGGGACACTCGCTGGGGCCAACGTCCTGACTTTC.